Listed below are T cell receptor beta chains from one sample, sequenced in a study of blood T cell repertoires in COVID-19. TCRdb's copy holds only in-frame clones and misses some; the assay was immunoSEQ multiplex PCR. The sample holds about 170,000 clones, more than 65% seen once. Sequencing was performed on PBMCs or T cells enriched from blood (not recorded which). Source of these receptors: a man aged 45 to 65 who had recovered from COVID-19. Each CDR3 is given with its conserved first and last residue. A D gene is named only where the DNA matches it firmly. Only part of the rows carry a size: once, few, many, or a class if the clone is expanded.

V gene: TRBV11-2; J gene: TRBJ1-4; CDR3 length: 14; clone size: -; D gene: -; CDR3 protein: CASSLEQGPSRLFF; CDR3 DNA: TGTGCCAGCAGCTTAGAACAGGGCCCTTCGCGACTGTTTTTT
V gene: TRBV7-7; J gene: TRBJ2-1; CDR3 length: 14; clone size: -; D gene: -; CDR3 protein: CASSLQQGSDEQFF; CDR3 DNA: TGTGCTAGCAGCTTACAACAGGGTAGCGATGAGCAGTTCTTC
V gene: TRBV11-3; J gene: TRBJ2-1; CDR3 length: 15; clone size: -; D gene: -; CDR3 protein: CASSDPIRGANEQFF; CDR3 DNA: TGTGCCAGCAGCGATCCAATACGGGGGGCTAATGAGCAGTTCTTC
V gene: TRBV7-3; J gene: TRBJ2-1; CDR3 length: 15; clone size: -; D gene: TRBD1; CDR3 protein: CASSWDRNMNNEQFF; CDR3 DNA: TGTGCCAGCAGCTGGGACAGGAACATGAACAATGAGCAGTTCTTC
V gene: TRBV5-1; J gene: TRBJ1-2; CDR3 length: 15; clone size: -; D gene: TRBD1; CDR3 protein: CASSLGGTEAAGYTF; CDR3 DNA: TGCGCCAGCAGCTTGGGAGGGACAGAGGCCGCTGGCTACACCTTC
V gene: TRBV3-1/TRBV3-2; J gene: TRBJ1-4; CDR3 length: 18; clone size: once; D gene: TRBD1; CDR3 protein: CASSQWDRGSVTNEKLFF; CDR3 DNA: TGTGCCAGCAGCCAATGGGACAGGGGTTCGGTAACTAATGAAAAACTGTTTTTT
V gene: TRBV3-1/TRBV3-2; J gene: TRBJ2-1; CDR3 length: 14; clone size: -; D gene: -; CDR3 protein: CASSPQGAYNEQFF; CDR3 DNA: TGTGCCAGCAGTCCGCAAGGGGCCTACAATGAGCAGTTCTTC
V gene: TRBV5-1; J gene: TRBJ2-3; CDR3 length: 15; clone size: once; D gene: -; CDR3 protein: CASIGGQTSTDTQYF; CDR3 DNA: TGCGCCAGCATCGGTGGGCAAACTAGCACAGATACGCAGTATTTT
V gene: TRBV15; J gene: TRBJ1-4; CDR3 length: 15; clone size: -; D gene: TRBD1; CDR3 protein: CATSRARGTAEKLFF; CDR3 DNA: TGTGCCACCAGCAGAGCCCGGGGGACAGCAGAAAAACTGTTTTTT
V gene: TRBV3-1/TRBV3-2; J gene: TRBJ2-6; CDR3 length: 16; clone size: -; D gene: TRBD2; CDR3 protein: CASSQVPGRGANVLTF; CDR3 DNA: TGTGCCAGCAGCCAAGTTCCCGGGAGGGGGGCCAACGTCCTGACTTTC
V gene: TRBV4-1; J gene: TRBJ2-7; CDR3 length: 13; clone size: few; D gene: -; CDR3 protein: CASSQARTREQYF; CDR3 DNA: TGCGCCAGCAGCCAAGCCCGGACAAGGGAGCAGTACTTC
V gene: TRBV19; J gene: TRBJ2-2; CDR3 length: 15; clone size: once; D gene: TRBD1; CDR3 protein: CASRRDRETTGELFF; CDR3 DNA: TGTGCCAGTAGGAGGGACAGGGAGACAACCGGGGAGCTGTTTTTT
V gene: TRBV5-6; J gene: TRBJ1-1; CDR3 length: 14; clone size: -; D gene: -; CDR3 protein: CASSSQAMNTEAFF; CDR3 DNA: TGTGCCAGCAGTTCCCAGGCAATGAACACTGAAGCTTTCTTT
V gene: TRBV2; J gene: TRBJ1-5; CDR3 length: 14; clone size: -; D gene: -; CDR3 protein: CASRVQGNSQPQHF; CDR3 DNA: TGTGCCAGCAGGGTACAGGGAAATAGTCAGCCCCAGCATTTT
V gene: TRBV9; J gene: TRBJ1-3; CDR3 length: 14; clone size: -; D gene: -; CDR3 protein: CASSPQGDGNTIYF; CDR3 DNA: TGTGCCAGCAGCCCACAGGGTGACGGAAACACCATATATTTT
V gene: TRBV6-5; J gene: TRBJ1-3; CDR3 length: 15; clone size: -; D gene: -; CDR3 protein: CASSLSGRGRNTIYF; CDR3 DNA: TGTGCCAGCAGTTTGAGTGGGAGAGGAAGGAACACCATATATTTT
V gene: TRBV11-1; J gene: TRBJ1-2; CDR3 length: 14; clone size: -; D gene: -; CDR3 protein: CASSLFEGGNGYTF; CDR3 DNA: TGTGCCAGCAGCTTGTTTGAAGGGGGAAATGGCTACACCTTC
V gene: TRBV27; J gene: TRBJ1-5; CDR3 length: 13; clone size: once; D gene: -; CDR3 protein: CASSSTVNQPQHF; CDR3 DNA: TGTGCCAGCAGTTCTACAGTGAATCAGCCCCAGCATTTT
V gene: TRBV5-1; J gene: TRBJ2-2; CDR3 length: 17; clone size: -; D gene: TRBD1; CDR3 protein: CASSLEGQGAVTGELFF; CDR3 DNA: TGCGCCAGCAGCTTGGAGGGACAGGGAGCGGTCACCGGGGAGCTGTTTTTT
V gene: TRBV20-1; J gene: TRBJ2-7; CDR3 length: 11; clone size: -; D gene: -; CDR3 protein: CSARSGHEQYF; CDR3 DNA: TGCAGTGCCCGCTCTGGCCACGAGCAGTACTTC
V gene: TRBV6-5; J gene: TRBJ2-7; CDR3 length: 15; clone size: -; D gene: TRBD2; CDR3 protein: CASSGLTSGRYEQYF; CDR3 DNA: TGTGCCAGCAGCGGACTTACTAGCGGGAGGTACGAGCAGTACTTC
V gene: TRBV30; J gene: TRBJ2-7; CDR3 length: 11; clone size: -; D gene: -; CDR3 protein: CAWSVHDQQYF; CDR3 DNA: TGTGCCTGGAGTGTACATGATCAGCAGTACTTC
V gene: TRBV7-2; J gene: TRBJ2-3; CDR3 length: 16; clone size: -; D gene: TRBD2; CDR3 protein: CASSWRRTSDTDTQYF; CDR3 DNA: TGTGCCAGCAGCTGGAGGAGGACTAGCGACACAGATACGCAGTATTTT
V gene: TRBV9; J gene: TRBJ1-6; CDR3 length: 20; clone size: many; D gene: -; CDR3 protein: CASSVVNRPPKRTYNSPLHF; CDR3 DNA: TGTGCCAGCAGCGTAGTAAATCGACCTCCGAAGAGGACCTATAATTCACCCCTCCACTTT
V gene: TRBV18; J gene: TRBJ1-1; CDR3 length: 15; clone size: -; D gene: -; CDR3 protein: CASSPPDTTNTEAFF; CDR3 DNA: TGTGCCAGCTCACCACCAGACACGACAAACACTGAAGCTTTCTTT
V gene: TRBV5-1; J gene: TRBJ1-6; CDR3 length: 15; clone size: -; D gene: TRBD1; CDR3 protein: CASSLDGTGEMTLHF; CDR3 DNA: TGCGCCAGCAGCTTGGATGGGACAGGGGAGATGACCCTCCACTTT
V gene: TRBV6-4; J gene: TRBJ2-2; CDR3 length: 12; clone size: -; D gene: -; CDR3 protein: CASRQGDGELFF; CDR3 DNA: TGTGCCAGCAGGCAGGGCGACGGGGAGCTGTTTTTT
V gene: TRBV5-1; J gene: TRBJ2-3; CDR3 length: 15; clone size: -; D gene: TRBD1; CDR3 protein: CASSYRDRSTDTQYF; CDR3 DNA: TGCGCCAGCAGTTACCGGGACAGGTCCACAGATACGCAGTATTTT
V gene: TRBV4-1; J gene: TRBJ1-1; CDR3 length: 15; clone size: -; D gene: -; CDR3 protein: CASSQEGALDTEAFF; CDR3 DNA: TGCGCCAGCAGCCAAGAGGGGGCGTTGGACACTGAAGCTTTCTTT
V gene: TRBV5-4; J gene: TRBJ1-5; CDR3 length: 15; clone size: -; D gene: -; CDR3 protein: CASSLDRNSNQPQHF; CDR3 DNA: TGTGCCAGCAGCTTGGACAGAAATAGCAATCAGCCCCAGCATTTT
V gene: TRBV10-3; J gene: TRBJ2-5; CDR3 length: 15; clone size: -; D gene: TRBD2; CDR3 protein: CAISRASGGSETQYF; CDR3 DNA: TGTGCCATCAGTAGGGCTAGCGGGGGGTCAGAGACCCAGTACTTC
V gene: TRBV5-1; J gene: TRBJ1-1; CDR3 length: 16; clone size: once; D gene: -; CDR3 protein: CASSLTRGSRNTEAFF; CDR3 DNA: TGCGCCAGCAGCTTGACCCGCGGATCCAGGAACACTGAAGCTTTCTTT
V gene: TRBV5-5; J gene: TRBJ2-6; CDR3 length: 19; clone size: -; D gene: TRBD1; CDR3 protein: CATSLGPGTVYSGANVLTF; CDR3 DNA: TGTGCCACCAGTTTAGGTCCAGGGACAGTATACTCTGGGGCCAACGTCCTGACTTTC
V gene: TRBV5-6; J gene: TRBJ1-2; CDR3 length: 14; clone size: few; D gene: -; CDR3 protein: CASSLGQDPKRYTF; CDR3 DNA: TGTGCCAGCAGCTTGGGACAGGACCCCAAGCGCTACACCTTC
V gene: TRBV5-1; J gene: TRBJ1-3; CDR3 length: 17; clone size: -; D gene: -; CDR3 protein: CASSLAGVSSSGNTIYF; CDR3 DNA: TGCGCCAGCAGCTTAGCAGGGGTATCAAGCTCTGGAAACACCATATATTTT
V gene: TRBV21-1; J gene: TRBJ2-7; CDR3 length: 17; clone size: -; D gene: -; CDR3 protein: CASSKDREKTYSYEQYF; CDR3 DNA: TGTGCCAGCAGCAAAGACAGGGAGAAAACCTACTCCTACGAGCAGTACTTC
V gene: TRBV30; J gene: TRBJ2-1; CDR3 length: 14; clone size: -; D gene: TRBD2; CDR3 protein: CAWNGGASYNEQFF; CDR3 DNA: TGTGCCTGGAACGGGGGGGCGTCCTACAATGAGCAGTTCTTC